The 8 T cell receptor beta chains presented below share a single source sample, sequenced in a study of monozygotic twins with inflammatory bowel disease. Using the 5' RACE reads, TCRdb records one entry per CDR3 protein without DNA. The table lists nearly 450,000 distinct CDR3 sequences. Sequencing used blood. Receptors originate from a human donor with ulcerative colitis or Crohn's disease, or a healthy co-twin of an affected twin (not recorded which).

The chain joins TRBV7-6 to TRBJ2-7; TCRdb designates TRBD1, a call that cannot be tested without DNA. This CDR3 has 14 amino acids. Germline CDR1 is SGHVS and CDR2 is FNYEAQ. CDR3 amino acids: CASSPILRTAEQYF.

This chain's CDR3 is CASSTIAGSSYNEQFF. This chain joins TRBV19 and TRBJ2-1; absent DNA, TCRdb's TRBD2 call cannot be checked. The CDR3 is 16 residues long. The V gene's germline CDR1 is LNHDA and CDR2 SQIVND (reference sequence).

CDR3 residues: CASSQDGDRQETQYF. The V gene is TRBV4-3, the J gene TRBJ2-5; absent DNA, TCRdb's TRBD1 call cannot be checked. CDR3 size: 15 residues. Germline V gene sequence: CDR1 LGHNA, CDR2 YSLEER.

The chain couples TRBV20-1 to TRBJ1-1. The germline CDR1 and CDR2 sequences are DFQATT and SNEGSKA (reference sequence). The CDR3 covers 15 residues. The CDR3 loop reads CSARVGQYSNTEAFF.

This chain joins TRBV4-2 and TRBJ2-5; TCRdb proposes TRBD2, but this gene call is untestable without DNA. The CDR3 sequence is 14 residues long. The germline V gene encodes CDR1 LGHNA and CDR2 YNFKEQ. The CDR3 here is CASSQWTSEETQYF.

The chain combines TRBV30 with TRBJ2-2. The V gene's germline CDR1 is GTSNPN and CDR2 SVGIG (reference sequence). This CDR3 is 13 amino acids long. The CDR3 reads CAWSVFSTGELFF.

The chain recombines TRBV5-1 with TRBJ1-3. The CDR3 length is 14 residues. Germline loops: CDR1 SGHRS, CDR2 YFSETQ. CDR3 loop: CASSDDGSGNTIYF.

This chain links TRBV5-1 with TRBJ1-5; TCRdb picks TRBD1, but there is no DNA to check that call. CDR1 is SGHRS and CDR2 is YFSETQ in the germline V gene. This CDR3 spans 17 amino acids. The CDR3 is CASSPGDGSYSNQPQHF.